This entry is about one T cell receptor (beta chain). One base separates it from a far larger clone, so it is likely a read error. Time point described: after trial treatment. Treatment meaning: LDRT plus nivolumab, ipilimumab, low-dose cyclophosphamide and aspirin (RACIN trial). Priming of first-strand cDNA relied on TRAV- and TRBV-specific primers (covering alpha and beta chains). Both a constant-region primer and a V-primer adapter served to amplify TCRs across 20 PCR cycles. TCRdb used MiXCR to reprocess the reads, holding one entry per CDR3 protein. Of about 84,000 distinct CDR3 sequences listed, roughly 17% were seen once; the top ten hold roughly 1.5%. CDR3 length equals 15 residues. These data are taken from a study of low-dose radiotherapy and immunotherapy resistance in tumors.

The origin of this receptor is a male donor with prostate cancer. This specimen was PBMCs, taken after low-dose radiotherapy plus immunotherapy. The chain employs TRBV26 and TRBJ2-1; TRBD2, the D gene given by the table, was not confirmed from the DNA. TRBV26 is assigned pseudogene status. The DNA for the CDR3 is TGTGCCAGCAGTAGTGAAGGACTAGCAATCTACGAGCAGTTCTTC. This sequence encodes CASSSEGLAIYEQFF.